This T cell receptor (beta chain) comes out of a study of T cell repertoires in cytomegalovirus infection. The overall study: HLA-C-restricted CMV epitopes, recently identified, and well-studied HLA-B-restricted ones were used by the study.

Via MiXCR, TCRdb re-called the reads, giving one row per CDR3 protein. The sample holds a few hundred thousand distinct CDR3 sequences; around 29% are singletons and the top ten take roughly 20%. A word on this clonotype: What it binds is not known.

Germline V lookup: CDR1 MNHNS, CDR2 SASEGT. Trimming stripped 1 base from V and 6 bases from J, with 9 bases between. The CDR3 runs 13 residues. The chain is built from TRBV6-1 and TRBJ1-2, with unresolved D. The source material was cultured PBMCs, sampled from culture after CMV antigen stimulation. This TCR was sampled from a human donor in good health (CMV status not recorded). Some clones in this sample may be carry-over from other donors' samples. CDR3 sequence reads: CASSEGWGNGYTF. Written as DNA, the CDR3 is TGTGCCAGCAGTGAAGGTTGGGGTAATGGCTACACCTTC.